One T cell receptor (beta chain) is described in this entry. The record originates from a study of blood T cell repertoires in COVID-19. Assay: immunoSEQ multiplex PCR; the TCRdb copy retains only in-frame clones and omits some. The sample has 250,000 or so clones, roughly nine tenths seen once. The source is a man aged 18 to 29 with active or convalescent COVID-19. Sequencing was performed on peripheral blood.

The CDR3 region has the DNA TGTGCCAGCAGCTTAGCGCTTAGCGGGGGATCCTACGAGCAGTACTTC. Translating it yields CASSLALSGGSYEQYF. The chain couples TRBV7-9 to TRBJ2-7, with 9 bases lining up with TRBD2. The V gene's germline CDR1 is SEHNR and CDR2 FQNEAQ (reference sequence). J lost 1 base, V lost 0 bases, and 4 bases had no gene match. CDR3 length: 16 residues.